The sequence of this T cell receptor beta chain was determined in a study of T cell changes during pregnancy in multiple sclerosis. The assay was immunoSEQ multiplex PCR, and TCRdb's table has in-frame clones only and misses some. The table shows roughly 41,000 clones, with approximately 90% occurring only once. In this sample, this clone turned up once. The CDR3 runs to 13 residues. V gave up 3 bases and J gave up 6 bases, with 11 bases separating them. Germline lookup yields CDR1 GTSNPN and CDR2 SVGIG (reference sequence). The TCR sequence derives from a female donor with multiple sclerosis, enrolled in a pregnancy study. The J gene is TRBJ2-2, the V gene TRBV30; tentative D call: TRBD2 (6 bases). Source: CD8+ T cells from peripheral blood mononuclear cells, taken in the third trimester of pregnancy. The CDR3 DNA reads TGTGCCTGGAGAAGCGGGCCCCCCGGGGAGCTGTTTTTT. Protein sequence: CAWRSGPPGELFF.